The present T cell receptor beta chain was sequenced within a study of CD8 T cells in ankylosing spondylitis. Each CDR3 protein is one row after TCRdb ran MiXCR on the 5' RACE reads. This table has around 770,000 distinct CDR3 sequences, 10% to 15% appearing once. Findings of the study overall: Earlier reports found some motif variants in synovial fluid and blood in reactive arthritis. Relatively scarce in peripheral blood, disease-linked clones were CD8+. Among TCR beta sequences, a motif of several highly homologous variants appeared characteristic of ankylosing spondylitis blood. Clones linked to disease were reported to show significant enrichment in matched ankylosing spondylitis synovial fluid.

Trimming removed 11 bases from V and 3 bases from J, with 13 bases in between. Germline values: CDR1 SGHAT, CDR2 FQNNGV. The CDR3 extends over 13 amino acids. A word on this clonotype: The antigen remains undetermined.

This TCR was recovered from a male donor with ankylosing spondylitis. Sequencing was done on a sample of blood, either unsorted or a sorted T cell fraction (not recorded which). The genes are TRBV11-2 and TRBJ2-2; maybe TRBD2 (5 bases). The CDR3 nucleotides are TGTGCCGGTAGTGAGGGTTACACCGGGGAGCTGTTTTTT. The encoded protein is CAGSEGYTGELFF.